The entry below describes one T cell receptor (beta chain). Its antigen is not identified. The CDR3 totals 12 residues. Per the germline V gene, CDR1 is SNHLY and CDR2 is FYNNEI. The V gene lost 4 bases and the J gene lost 9 bases, with 10 bases spanning the gap. Naive CD8 isolation took CD45RO-negative cells positively selected for CCR7 and excluded terminally differentiated effector memory CD45RA+ cells. Caucasian adults living in Nashville, Tennessee, provided all samples. This specimen belongs to a study of shared clonotypes between healthy human individuals. Clones were read by immunoSEQ multiplex PCR, and TCRdb kept only the in-frame ones, dropping some. The sample lists around 650,000 clones; approximately 96% were seen once. General study findings and limits: Naive subsets generally exceeded memory subsets in estimated richness. Sorted-subset sequencing, rarefaction showed, was incomplete despite large depth. Across a handful of donors, naive CD4 shared roughly 5%, naive CD8 about 3.2%, memory CD4 about 2.5%, memory CD8 over 0.3%.

Specimen: naive CD8+ T cells sorted from blood. This rearrangement joins TRBV2 to TRBJ1-5; D is perhaps TRBD1 (6 bases). This receptor was identified in a woman in her twenties or thirties in good health. This chain's CDR3 is CASSAQGLPQHF. CDR3 nucleotides: TGTGCCAGCAGTGCGCAGGGGCTGCCCCAGCATTTT.